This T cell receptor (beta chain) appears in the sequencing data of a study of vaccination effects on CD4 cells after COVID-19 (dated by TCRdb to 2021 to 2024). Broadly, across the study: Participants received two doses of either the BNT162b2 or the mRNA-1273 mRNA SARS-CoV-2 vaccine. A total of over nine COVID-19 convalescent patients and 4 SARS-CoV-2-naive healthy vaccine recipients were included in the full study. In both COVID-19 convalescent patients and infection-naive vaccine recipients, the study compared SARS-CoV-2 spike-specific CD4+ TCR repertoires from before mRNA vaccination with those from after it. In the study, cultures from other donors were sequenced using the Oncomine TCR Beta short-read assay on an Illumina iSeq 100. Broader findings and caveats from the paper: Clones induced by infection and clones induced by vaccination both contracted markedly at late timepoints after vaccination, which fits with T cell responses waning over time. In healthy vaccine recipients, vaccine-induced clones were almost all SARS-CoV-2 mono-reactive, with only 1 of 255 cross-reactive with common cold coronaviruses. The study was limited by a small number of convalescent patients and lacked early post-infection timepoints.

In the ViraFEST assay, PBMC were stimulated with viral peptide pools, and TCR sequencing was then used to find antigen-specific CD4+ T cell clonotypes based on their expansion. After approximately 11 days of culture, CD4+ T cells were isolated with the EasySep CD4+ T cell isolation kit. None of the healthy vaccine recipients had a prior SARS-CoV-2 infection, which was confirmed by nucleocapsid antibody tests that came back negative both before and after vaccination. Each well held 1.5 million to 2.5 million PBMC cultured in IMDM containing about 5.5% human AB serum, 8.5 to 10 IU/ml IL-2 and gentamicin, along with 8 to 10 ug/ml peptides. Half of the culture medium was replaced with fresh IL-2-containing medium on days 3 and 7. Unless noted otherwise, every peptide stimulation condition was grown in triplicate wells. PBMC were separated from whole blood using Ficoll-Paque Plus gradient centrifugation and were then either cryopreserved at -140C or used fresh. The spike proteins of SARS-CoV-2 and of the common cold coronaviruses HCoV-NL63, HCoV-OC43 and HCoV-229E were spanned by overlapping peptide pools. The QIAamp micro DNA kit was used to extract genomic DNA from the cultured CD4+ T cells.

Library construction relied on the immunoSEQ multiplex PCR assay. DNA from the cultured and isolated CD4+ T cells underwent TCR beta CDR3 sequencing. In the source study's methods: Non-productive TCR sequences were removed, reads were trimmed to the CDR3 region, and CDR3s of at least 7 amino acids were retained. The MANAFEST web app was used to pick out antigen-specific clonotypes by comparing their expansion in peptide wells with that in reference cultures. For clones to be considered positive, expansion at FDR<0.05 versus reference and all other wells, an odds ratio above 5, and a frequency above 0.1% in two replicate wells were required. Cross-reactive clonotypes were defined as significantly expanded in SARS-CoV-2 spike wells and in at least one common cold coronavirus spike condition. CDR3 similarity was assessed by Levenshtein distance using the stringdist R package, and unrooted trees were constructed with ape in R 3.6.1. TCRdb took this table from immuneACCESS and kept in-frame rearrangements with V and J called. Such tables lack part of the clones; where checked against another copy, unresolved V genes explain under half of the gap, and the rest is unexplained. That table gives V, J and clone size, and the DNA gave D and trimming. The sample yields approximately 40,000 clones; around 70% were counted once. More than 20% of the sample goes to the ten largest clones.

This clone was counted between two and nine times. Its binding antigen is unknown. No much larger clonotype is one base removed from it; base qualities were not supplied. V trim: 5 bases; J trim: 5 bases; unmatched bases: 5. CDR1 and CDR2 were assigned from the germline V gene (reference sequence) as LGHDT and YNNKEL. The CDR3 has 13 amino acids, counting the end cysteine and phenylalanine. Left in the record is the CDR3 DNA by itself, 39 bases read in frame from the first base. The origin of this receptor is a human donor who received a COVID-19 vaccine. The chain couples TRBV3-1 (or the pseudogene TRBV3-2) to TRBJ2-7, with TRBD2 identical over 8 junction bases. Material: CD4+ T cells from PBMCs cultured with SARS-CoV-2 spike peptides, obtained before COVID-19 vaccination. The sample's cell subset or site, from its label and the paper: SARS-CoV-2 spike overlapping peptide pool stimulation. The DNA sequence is TGTGCCAGCAGCTCAAGGACTAGCAACGAGCAGTACTTC. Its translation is CASSSRTSNEQYF.